The 27 T cell receptor beta chains reported below all come from one sample, sequenced in a study of regulatory T cells in long-lasting Graves disease. Sequencing libraries for TCR beta were prepared with iRepertoire HTBI primers and Arm-PCR of CDR3 regions. A single record per CDR3 protein comes from TCRdb applying MiXCR to the multiplex PCR reads. The sample carries over 300,000 distinct CDR3 sequences, around a sixth recorded once. The time point here: newly diagnosed GD, antithyroid drugs for less than 3 months. PBMC RNA served as the TCR library source. The sequenced sample was peripheral blood mononuclear cells (PBMCs), obtained at new diagnosis, from a patient treated with antithyroid drugs. The receptor set was obtained from a female donor with Graves disease.

This clonotype was counted ten times or more. The chain links TRBV12-3 or TRBV12-4 to TRBJ2-2; 7 bases align to TRBD1. V trimming: 6 bases; J trimming: 1 base; junction bases outside the gene matches: 5. The CDR3 length is 15 residues. Written as DNA, the CDR3 is TGTGCCAGCAGCTTGGGACAGATGAACACCGGGGAGCTGTTTTTT. Amino acids: CASSLGQMNTGELFF.

In its sample, this clonotype was seen many times. The CDR3 DNA reads TGTGCCAGCAGTTGGACAGATGAACATAATTCACCCCTCCACTTT. This encodes CASSWTDEHNSPLHF. The gene calls are TRBV6-2 or TRBV6-3 and TRBJ1-6; TRBD1 is a possible D gene (6 bases). Germline-derived CDR1 and CDR2 are MNHEY and SVGEGT. This CDR3 spans 15 amino acids. The V end lost 4 bases, the J end lost 5 bases, and 12 bases lay between the germline ends.

This clonotype was seen a handful of times. The chain couples TRBV9 to TRBJ2-1; 8 bases line up with TRBD2. CDR1 is SGDLS, CDR2 YYNGEE, per germline. V lost 0 bases to trimming and J lost 3 bases; unmatched junction nucleotides: 8. This CDR3 is built from 17 residues. This chain's CDR3 is CASSVAIGGGFYNEQFF. For the CDR3, the DNA is TGTGCCAGCAGCGTAGCTATCGGGGGGGGGTTCTACAATGAGCAGTTCTTC.

This clonotype was counted many times. The V and J genes are TRBV27 and TRBJ2-5, with TRBD1 matching over 9 bases. Trimming took 0 bases from V and 6 from J; bases not matched to a gene: 11. The CDR3 runs 17 residues. Germline V gives CDR1 MNHEY, CDR2 SMNVEV (reference sequence). CDR3: CASSLSPQGQGLKTQYF. The CDR3 DNA follows: TGTGCCAGCAGTTTATCGCCTCAAGGACAGGGGTTAAAGACCCAGTACTTC.

This clonotype was detected many times. The V call is TRBV5-1, the J call TRBJ1-6; D uncertain. The CDR3 loop spans 13 amino acids. Germline assignment: CDR1 SGHRS and CDR2 YFSETQ. The V end was cut by 4 bases, the J end by 6 bases, with 8 bases between. CDR3 in DNA: TGCGCCAGCAGCCCGAATTTTAATTCACCCCTCCACTTT. It encodes CASSPNFNSPLHF.

At least ten counts were recorded for this clonotype. V is TRBV5-6 and J is TRBJ1-2; D is unclear. Trimming shortened V by 6 bases and J by 4 bases, and 19 bases separated the two germline ends. Germline V gene sequence: CDR1 SGHDT, CDR2 YYEEEE. The CDR3 extends over 15 amino acids. This CDR3 is CASTYGWISTYGYTF. In DNA form, the CDR3 reads TGTGCCAGCACCTACGGGTGGATTTCAACCTATGGCTACACCTTC.

This chain uses TRBV19 with TRBJ1-2, with D possibly being TRBD1 (5 bases). The V gene's germline CDR1 is LNHDA and CDR2 SQIVND (reference sequence). V gave up 3 bases and J gave up 3 bases, with 8 bases separating them. The length of the CDR3 is 13 residues. This chain's CDR3 is CASSIRGDYGYTF. CDR3 in DNA: TGTGCCAGTAGTATTCGGGGCGACTATGGCTACACCTTC.

This clonotype was recorded a few times. This chain connects TRBV2 to TRBJ2-5, with 11 bases aligning to TRBD2. V lost 2 bases to trimming and J lost 6 bases; unmatched junction nucleotides: 2. Per the germline V gene, CDR1 is SNHLY and CDR2 is FYNNEI. The CDR3 is 14 amino acids. The CDR3 DNA reads as TGTGCCAGCAGTGAACCTAGCGGGGGGAAGACCCAGTACTTC. It specifies CASSEPSGGKTQYF.

This clonotype was observed a few times. The rearrangement links TRBV7-9 to TRBJ2-5; D is unclear. There are 14 residues in the CDR3. Germline-derived CDR1 and CDR2 are SEHNR and FQNEAQ (reference sequence). V was pared by 5 bases and J by 1 base, with 11 bases between. Written as DNA, the CDR3 is TGTGCCAGCAGCCAGACACCGTTCCAAGAGACCCAGTACTTC. This gives the protein CASSQTPFQETQYF. Filled out from reference TRBV7-9 and TRBJ2-5, the complete variable domain reads DTGVSQNPRHKITKRGQNVTFRCDPISEHNRLYWYRQTLGQGPEFLTYFQNEAQLEKSRLLSDRFSAERPKGSFSTLEIQRTEQGDSAMYLCASSQTPFQETQYFGPGTRLLVL.

Ten or more counts support this clonotype. The V call is TRBV7-6, the J call TRBJ2-3; 10 nucleotides align to TRBD2. Trimming took 5 bases from V and 3 from J; bases not matched to a gene: 11. In germline, CDR1 is SGHVS, CDR2 FNYEAQ. The CDR3 contains 17 residues. The CDR3 DNA reads as TGTGCCAGCAGCCTAAGACCTAGCGGGGGTAGTACAGATACGCAGTATTTT. This encodes CASSLRPSGGSTDTQYF.

This clonotype occurred many times. The chain joins TRBV20-1 to TRBJ1-5; tentatively, D is TRBD1 (6 bases). Germline V lookup: CDR1 DFQATT, CDR2 SNEGSKA (reference sequence). This CDR3 comprises 15 residues. V was trimmed by 5 bases and J by 0 bases, leaving 14 bases between them. The CDR3 DNA reads as TGCAGTGCTGCTTTAGGACAGTATAGCAATCAGCCCCAGCATTTT. Its translation is CSAALGQYSNQPQHF.

This clonotype was counted ten times or more. V is TRBV5-6 and J is TRBJ2-3; D gene ambiguous. CDR3 length equals 13 residues. Germline CDR1 is SGHDT and CDR2 is YYEEEE. V gave up 3 bases and J gave up 13 bases, with 18 bases separating them. This CDR3 is CASSSTIPAREYF. The CDR3 bases are TGTGCCAGCAGCTCCACCATACCCGCTAGAGAGTATTTT.

There are many counts of this clonotype. This chain links TRBV7-8 with TRBJ2-5, with 9 bases lining up with TRBD1. V shed 5 bases and J 4 bases; nucleotides not matched to a gene: 8. The CDR3 has 15 residues. Germline V gene data show CDR1 as SGHVS and CDR2 as FQNEAQ. The CDR3 loop is CASSLGGDRVETQYF. In nucleotides, the CDR3 is TGTGCCAGCAGCCTAGGGGGGGACAGGGTAGAGACCCAGTACTTC. Combining the CDR3 with reference TRBV7-8 and TRBJ2-5 gives the whole variable domain GAGVSQSPRYKVAKRGQDVALRCDPISGHVSLFWYQQALGQGPEFLTYFQNEAQLDKSGLPSDRFFAERPEGSVSTLKIQRTQQEDSAVYLCASSLGGDRVETQYFGPGTRLLVL.

V and J are TRBV11-2 and TRBJ2-7; 13 bases align to TRBD2. The CDR3 contains 15 residues. V lost 5 bases and J lost 4; bases outside the gene matches: 5. CDR1 is SGHAT, CDR2 FQNNGV, per germline. The CDR3 region has the DNA TGTGCCAGCAGCCCTAGGACTAGCGGGAGATACGAGCAGTACTTC. This gives the protein CASSPRTSGRYEQYF.

This clonotype was seen ten or more times. The CDR3 region is CAWSPATDTQYF. In DNA, the CDR3 is TGTGCCTGGAGTCCGGCCACAGATACGCAGTATTTT. The chain recombines TRBV30 with TRBJ2-3; D is ambiguous. The CDR3 is 12 amino acids. Germline values: CDR1 GTSNPN, CDR2 SVGIG (reference sequence). V was cut by 2 bases and J by 2 bases, with 5 bases left in between. The whole variable domain, remainder taken from reference TRBV30 and TRBJ2-3, is SQTIHQWPATLVQPVGSPLSLECTVEGTSNPNLYWYRQAAGRGLQLLFYSVGIGQISSEVPQNLSASRPQDRQFILSSKKLLLSDSGFYLCAWSPATDTQYFGPGTRLTVL.

This clonotype occurred many times. The genes are TRBV4-1 and TRBJ2-1; 10 bases fit TRBD2. J lost 4 bases, V lost 6 bases, and 9 bases had no gene match. Germline assignment: CDR1 MGHRA and CDR2 YSYEKL. The length of the CDR3 is 16 residues. For the CDR3, the DNA is TGCGCCAGCAGACAGCTAGCGGGGGTCCCTTACAATGAGCAGTTCTTC. Its translation: CASRQLAGVPYNEQFF.

This clonotype was found a few times. The rearrangement joins TRBV6-2 or TRBV6-3 to TRBJ1-5; maybe TRBD1 (5 bases). CDR1 MNHEY and CDR2 SVGEGT come from the germline V gene. Trimming took 6 bases from V and 0 from J, leaving 18 bases between them. This CDR3 region has 17 residues. The CDR3 loop is CASSPREGPYSNQPQHF. In DNA, the CDR3 is TGTGCCAGCAGCCCCAGGGAAGGGCCTTATAGCAATCAGCCCCAGCATTTT.

J is TRBJ1-4 and V is TRBV12-5; TRBD1 matches 7 bases. CDR1 and CDR2 (germline): LGHNT, FRNRAP. The J segment lost 5 bases and the V segment lost 6 bases, leaving 9 bases of the junction unmatched. CDR3 length equals 15 residues. CDR3 sequence: CASGPPRGTNEKLFF. In nucleotides, the CDR3 is TGTGCTAGTGGACCCCCCAGGGGGACGAATGAAAAACTGTTTTTT.

This clonotype was counted ten times or more. This sequence joins TRBV24-1 and TRBJ2-7; TRBD2 matches 10 bases. The junction had 3 bases not matched to a gene; V was cut back by 2 bases and J by 0 bases. This CDR3 region has 16 residues. Germline V gene sequence: CDR1 KGHDR, CDR2 SFDVKD. CDR3 sequence (DNA): TGTGCCACCAGTGATTCAGCGGGAGGGAGCTCCTACGAGCAGTACTTC. The encoded protein is CATSDSAGGSSYEQYF.

The J gene is TRBJ1-5, the V gene TRBV28, with D unresolved. V lost 2 bases and J 0 bases, leaving 5 bases between the germline ends. The CDR3 is 14 residues long. Germline CDR1 reads MDHEN; CDR2 reads SYDVKM. Here the CDR3 DNA reads TGTGCCAGCAGTTTACTAAATAGCAATCAGCCCCAGCATTTT. Its translation is CASSLLNSNQPQHF.

This clonotype was found many times. The rearrangement links TRBV7-2 to TRBJ2-7, with TRBD2 matching 10 bases. The CDR3 is 17 residues long. The V gene's germline CDR1 is SGHTA and CDR2 FQGNSA. After removal of 1 base from V and 3 bases from J, the junction contained 9 bases not matched to a gene. The CDR3 is CASSLGLAGATYYEQYF. CDR3 nucleotide sequence: TGTGCCAGCAGCTTAGGACTAGCGGGCGCAACTTACTACGAGCAGTACTTC.

This clonotype was observed many times. V and J are TRBV27 and TRBJ2-3, with TRBD1 matching 7 bases. V shed 3 bases, J shed 6 bases, and the junction held 15 bases outside the gene matches. CDR1 and CDR2 (germline): MNHEY, SMNVEV (reference sequence). This CDR3 region has 17 residues. In DNA, the CDR3 is TGTGCCAGCAGTTTCTCCCCGGGACAGAACTACCTGGATACGCAGTATTTT. Translation gives CASSFSPGQNYLDTQYF.

This clonotype occurred many times. This rearrangement joins TRBV4-1 to TRBJ1-2; D is ambiguous. Germline values: CDR1 MGHRA, CDR2 YSYEKL. There are 14 residues in the CDR3. V dropped 4 bases and J dropped 0 bases, with 9 bases sitting between them. The CDR3 DNA sequence: TGCGCCAGCAGCCCAGTTTCAGCTAACTATGGCTACACCTTC. This gives the protein CASSPVSANYGYTF.

The table lists this clonotype with a few counts. The CDR3 reads CASSPDRVGSGNTIYF. The CDR3 bases are TGTGCCAGCAGCCCGGACAGGGTAGGATCTGGAAACACCATATATTTT. The V gene is TRBV5-4, the J gene TRBJ1-3; 8 bases line up with TRBD1. The CDR3 consists of 16 residues. CDR1 is SGHNT, CDR2 YYREEE, per germline (reference sequence). V was pared by 4 bases and J by 1 base, with 7 bases of the junction left unmatched.

This clonotype showed up many times. The chain combines TRBV5-5 with TRBJ2-7; 8 bases are a match to TRBD1. The CDR3 is made up of 16 amino acids. The germline CDR1 and CDR2 sequences are SGHKS and YYEKEE (reference sequence). V lost 6 bases to trimming and J lost 5 bases; unmatched junction nucleotides: 16. The CDR3 sequence: CASTLLAGTGSHEQYF. As DNA, the CDR3 is TGTGCCAGCACCCTCCTCGCGGGGACAGGTTCCCACGAGCAGTACTTC.

The rearrangement links TRBV19 to TRBJ2-3; 14 bases fit TRBD2. CDR1 and CDR2 from the germline V gene are LNHDA and SQIVND (reference sequence). There are 16 residues in the CDR3. J gave up 5 bases and V 3 bases, and 4 bases lay outside the gene matches. This chain's CDR3 is CASSMGLAGARDTQYF. In nucleotides, the CDR3 is TGTGCCAGTAGTATGGGACTAGCGGGGGCGAGAGATACGCAGTATTTT. Full variable domain (remainder filled in from reference TRBV19 and TRBJ2-3): DGGITQSPKYLFRKEGQNVTLSCEQNLNHDAMYWYRQDPGQGLRLIYYSQIVNDFQKGDIAEGYSVSREKKESFPLTVTSAQKNPTAFYLCASSMGLAGARDTQYFGPGTRLTVL.

At least ten counts were recorded for this clonotype. The CDR3 loop reads CASSFGDGNEQYF. DNA of the CDR3: TGTGCCAGCAGTTTCGGGGATGGGAACGAGCAGTACTTC. V gene TRBV12-3 or TRBV12-4 combines with J gene TRBJ2-7; perhaps TRBD2 as D (5 bases). The CDR3 length is 13 residues. V shed 3 bases and J shed 5 bases, with 11 bases lying between them.